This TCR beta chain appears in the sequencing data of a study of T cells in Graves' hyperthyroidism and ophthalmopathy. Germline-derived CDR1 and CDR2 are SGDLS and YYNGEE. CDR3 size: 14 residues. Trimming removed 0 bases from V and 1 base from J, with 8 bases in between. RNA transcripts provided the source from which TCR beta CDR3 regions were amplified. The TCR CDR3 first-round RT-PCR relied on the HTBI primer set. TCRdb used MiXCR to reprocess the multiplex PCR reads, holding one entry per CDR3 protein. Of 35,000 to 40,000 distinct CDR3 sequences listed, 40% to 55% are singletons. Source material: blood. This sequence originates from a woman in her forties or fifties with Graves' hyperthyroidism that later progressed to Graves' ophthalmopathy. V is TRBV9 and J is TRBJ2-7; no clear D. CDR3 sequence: CASSVGRVSYEQYF. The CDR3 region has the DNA TGTGCCAGCAGCGTAGGGCGCGTATCCTACGAGCAGTACTTC.